The T cell receptor (beta chain) described here comes from a study of OX40 agonist ivuxolimab in advanced cancers. Data came from immunoSEQ multiplex PCR; TCRdb stores just in-frame clones and leaves some out. The table shows tens of thousands of clones, with approximately 90% occurring only once. Germline values: CDR1 SGHTA, CDR2 FQGNSA. The V end was cut by 2 bases, the J end by 6 bases, with 8 bases between. The CDR3 covers 13 residues. This chain connects TRBV7-2 to TRBJ1-5, with D unclear. Here the sequenced sample was CD4+ or CD8+ T cells sorted from blood, taken in a trial of the OX40 agonist ivuxolimab. This TCR was recovered from an adult with an advanced solid tumor such as melanoma, head and neck, liver or kidney cancer. The CDR3 region is CASSLWGGQPQHF. Written as DNA, the CDR3 is TGTGCCAGCAGCTTATGGGGAGGTCAGCCCCAGCATTTT.